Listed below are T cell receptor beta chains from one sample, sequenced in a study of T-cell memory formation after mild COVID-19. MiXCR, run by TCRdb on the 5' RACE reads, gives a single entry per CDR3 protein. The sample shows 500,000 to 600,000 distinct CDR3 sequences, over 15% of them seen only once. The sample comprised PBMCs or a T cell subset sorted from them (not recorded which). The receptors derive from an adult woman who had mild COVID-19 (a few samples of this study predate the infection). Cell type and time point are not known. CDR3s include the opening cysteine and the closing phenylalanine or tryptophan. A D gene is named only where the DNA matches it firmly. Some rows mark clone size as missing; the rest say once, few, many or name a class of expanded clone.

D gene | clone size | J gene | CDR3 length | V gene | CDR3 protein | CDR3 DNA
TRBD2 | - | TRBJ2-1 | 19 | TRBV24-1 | CATSESGLAGGSIYNEQFF | TGTGCCACCAGTGAGTCGGGACTAGCGGGAGGGAGTATATACAATGAGCAGTTCTTC
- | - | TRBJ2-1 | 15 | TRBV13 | CASSQYTGNYNEQFF | TGTGCCAGCAGCCAATATACAGGCAATTACAATGAGCAGTTCTTC
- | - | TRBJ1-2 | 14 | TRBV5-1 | CASSVGRGNYGYTF | TGCGCCAGCAGCGTGGGACGGGGAAACTATGGCTACACCTTC
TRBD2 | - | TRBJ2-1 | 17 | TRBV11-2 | CASSLGEREDTDYEQFF | TGTGCCAGCAGCTTAGGAGAGCGGGAGGACACGGATTATGAGCAGTTCTTC
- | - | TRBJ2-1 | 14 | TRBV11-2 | CASSFEGWDNEQFF | TGTGCCAGCAGCTTTGAGGGGTGGGACAATGAGCAGTTCTTC
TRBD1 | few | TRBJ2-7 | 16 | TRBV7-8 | CASSLAEGQEVYEQYF | TGTGCCAGCAGCTTAGCGGAGGGACAGGAGGTCTACGAGCAGTACTTC
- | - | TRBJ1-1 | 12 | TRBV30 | CAWSPLGAEAFF | TGTGCCTGGAGTCCTTTAGGAGCTGAAGCTTTCTTT
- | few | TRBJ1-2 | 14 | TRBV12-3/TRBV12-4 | CASSSWTARGGYTF | TGTGCCAGCAGTTCATGGACGGCCCGGGGTGGCTACACCTTC
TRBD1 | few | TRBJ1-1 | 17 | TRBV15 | CATSRDPFDRVGTEAFF | TGTGCCACCAGCAGAGATCCCTTCGACAGGGTAGGAACTGAAGCTTTCTTT
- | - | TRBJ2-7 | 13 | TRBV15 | CATSRDSPYEQYF | TGTGCCACCAGCAGGGACAGCCCGTACGAGCAGTACTTC
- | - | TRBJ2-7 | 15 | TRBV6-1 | CASSEMGGGPYEQYF | TGTGCCAGCAGTGAAATGGGGGGGGGCCCCTACGAGCAGTACTTC
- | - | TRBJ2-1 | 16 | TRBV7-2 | CASSLAGSLVYNEQFF | TGTGCCAGCAGCTTAGCTGGCAGCCTAGTATACAATGAGCAGTTCTTC
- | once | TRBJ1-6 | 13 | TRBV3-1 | CASSPRARSPLHF | TGTGCCAGCAGCCCCCGGGCTCGATCACCCCTCCACTTT
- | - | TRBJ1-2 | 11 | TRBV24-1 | CATSDEEGYTF | TGTGCCACCAGTGATGAGGAGGGCTACACCTTC
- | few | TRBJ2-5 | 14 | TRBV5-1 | CASSYRVGAETQYF | TGCGCCAGCAGCTACAGGGTTGGCGCGGAGACCCAGTACTTC
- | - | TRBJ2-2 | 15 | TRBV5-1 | CASSWEGQHTGELFF | TGCGCCAGCAGCTGGGAGGGACAACACACCGGGGAGCTGTTTTTT
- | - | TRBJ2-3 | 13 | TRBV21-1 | CASSKASTDTQYF | TGTGCCAGCAGCAAAGCTAGCACAGATACGCAGTATTTT
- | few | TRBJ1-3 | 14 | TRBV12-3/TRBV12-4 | CASSGTGSGNTIYF | TGTGCCAGCAGTGGAACAGGGAGCGGAAACACCATATATTTT
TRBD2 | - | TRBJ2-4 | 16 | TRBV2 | CASSEPPGLAGEVPNF | TGTGCCAGCAGTGAACCCCCGGGACTAGCGGGAGAGGTCCCGAACTTC
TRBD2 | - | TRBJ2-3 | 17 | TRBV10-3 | CAISEPLAGGPSDTQYF | TGTGCCATCAGTGAGCCTCTAGCGGGGGGGCCGTCAGATACGCAGTATTTT
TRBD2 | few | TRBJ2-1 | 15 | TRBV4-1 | CASSQGGTSWGEQFF | TGCGCCAGCAGCCAAGGGGGGACTAGCTGGGGTGAGCAGTTCTTC
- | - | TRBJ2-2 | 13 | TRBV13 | CASSLEEAGELFF | TGTGCCAGCAGCTTAGAAGAAGCCGGGGAGCTGTTTTTT
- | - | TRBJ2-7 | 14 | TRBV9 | CASSVASSYYEQYF | TGTGCCAGCAGCGTAGCGAGTAGCTACTACGAGCAGTACTTC
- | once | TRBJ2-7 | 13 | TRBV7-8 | CASSLSHRLEQYF | TGTGCCAGCAGCTTAAGTCACAGGCTCGAGCAGTACTTC
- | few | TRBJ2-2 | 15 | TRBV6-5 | CASSRQDGYTGELFF | TGTGCCAGCAGCCGCCAGGACGGATACACCGGGGAGCTGTTTTTT
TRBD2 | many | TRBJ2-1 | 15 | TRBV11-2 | CASSLISGRGNEQFF | TGTGCCAGCAGCTTAATCAGCGGGAGGGGCAATGAGCAGTTCTTC
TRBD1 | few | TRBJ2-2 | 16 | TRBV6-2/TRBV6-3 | CASSFPGTGVTGELFF | TGTGCCAGCAGTTTCCCCGGGACAGGGGTAACCGGGGAGCTGTTTTTT
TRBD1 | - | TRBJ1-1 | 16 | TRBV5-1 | CASSWGQWVQNPEAFF | TGCGCCAGCAGCTGGGGACAGTGGGTCCAGAACCCTGAAGCTTTCTTT
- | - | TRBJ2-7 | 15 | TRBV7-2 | CASSLSYGGGSEQYF | TGTGCCAGCAGCTTAAGTTATGGTGGGGGAAGCGAGCAGTACTTC
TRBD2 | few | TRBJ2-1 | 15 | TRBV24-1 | CATSDHDHSGNEQFF | TGTGCCACCAGTGACCACGATCATAGCGGGAATGAGCAGTTCTTC
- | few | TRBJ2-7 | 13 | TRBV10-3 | CAISSGFGYEQYF | TGTGCCATCAGTTCAGGGTTCGGCTACGAGCAGTACTTC
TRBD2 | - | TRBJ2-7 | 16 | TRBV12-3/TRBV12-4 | CASSLGTRSLTTEQYF | TGTGCCAGCAGTTTAGGGACTAGGTCCTTAACAACGGAGCAGTACTTC
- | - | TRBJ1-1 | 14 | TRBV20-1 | CSADGGHMNTEAFF | TGCAGTGCTGATGGGGGGCACATGAACACTGAAGCTTTCTTT